A selection of T cell receptor beta chains follows, all from one sample in a study of response to subunit inactivated influenza vaccine. TCRdb called the RT-PCR reads again in MiXCR, with one record for every CDR3 protein. The sample gives 650,000 to 800,000 distinct CDR3 sequences, 15% to 20% of which show up once; roughly 11% is in the top ten. The sequencing used PBMCs from blood, collected less than 6 days after vaccination. The receptor source for this set is a man aged 50-59 years who received an inactivated influenza vaccine. The CDR3 runs from the conserved cysteine through the conserved F or W. D genes are given only for firm matches. Clone size appears in some rows only: once, few, many, or a class for an expanded clone.

d_call j_call cdr3_length v_call clone_size cdr3_nt cdr3_aa
TRBD2 TRBJ2-1 14 TRBV7-2 - TGTGCCAGCAGCCCAACTAGCGGACACAATGAGCAGTTCTTC CASSPTSGHNEQFF
TRBD1 TRBJ1-5 14 TRBV20-1 - TGCAGTGCCAGTCCCGGGACAGAAAATCAGCCCCAGCATTTT CSASPGTENQPQHF
- TRBJ2-5 12 TRBV20-1 - TGCAGTGCTCAACAGTTCAGAGAGACCCAGTACTTC CSAQQFRETQYF
TRBD1 TRBJ2-7 14 TRBV12-3/TRBV12-4 few TGTGCCAGCAGTAATCCGGGACAGGGTTTCGAGCAGTACTTC CASSNPGQGFEQYF
TRBD2 TRBJ2-7 14 TRBV7-2 - TGTGCCAGCAGCGGCGGACTAGCGGGGAAAGGGCAGTACTTC CASSGGLAGKGQYF
TRBD2 TRBJ2-1 13 TRBV29-1 few TGCAGCGTCCGAGACCGGGGGGGAAATGAGCAGTTCTTC CSVRDRGGNEQFF
- TRBJ1-6 15 TRBV7-6 - TGTGCCAGCAGCTTAGCGCGGGGGGGAGATTCACCCCTCCACTTT CASSLARGGDSPLHF
- TRBJ1-2 15 TRBV5-1 few TGCGCCAGCAGCTTGGCCCGGGGTTCTAACTATGGCTACACCTTC CASSLARGSNYGYTF
- TRBJ1-2 15 TRBV10-3 few TGTGCCATCAGTGAGTCTACGACATTTAACTATGGCTACACCTTC CAISESTTFNYGYTF
TRBD2 TRBJ2-1 19 TRBV20-1 few TGCAGTGCTCAGGGATCGGGGCTAGCGGGAGGAAGCTCCTACAATGAGCAGTTCTTC CSAQGSGLAGGSSYNEQFF
TRBD2 TRBJ2-2 16 TRBV7-2 - TGTGCCAGCAGCCCCCAAGCGGGACGGGGCACCGGGGAGCTGTTTTTT CASSPQAGRGTGELFF
- TRBJ2-3 14 TRBV29-1 - TGCAGCGAAAGACAGTATACTAGCACAGATACGCAGTATTTT CSERQYTSTDTQYF
TRBD2 TRBJ2-5 15 TRBV28 - TGTGCCAGCACCCTAGGAAGCGGGAGCGGAGAGACCCAGTACTTC CASTLGSGSGETQYF
TRBD2 TRBJ2-1 15 TRBV15 - TGTGCCACCAGCGGACGGACTAGCGGAAACAATGAGCAGTTCTTC CATSGRTSGNNEQFF
- TRBJ1-5 14 TRBV6-1 - TGTGCCAGCAGACAGGGCTTAAGCAATCAGCCCCAGCATTTT CASRQGLSNQPQHF
TRBD2 TRBJ2-5 14 TRBV15 - TGTGCCACCAGCAGGCGGCGGGGGGTCGAGACCCAGTACTTC CATSRRRGVETQYF
TRBD2 TRBJ2-3 17 TRBV28 few TGTGCCAGCAGTCCCCCCCCATGGCGGGGGGGCAGAGATACGCAGTATTTT CASSPPPWRGGRDTQYF
- TRBJ2-7 12 TRBV15 - TGTGCCACCAGCGCCAACAACTACGAGCAGTACTTC CATSANNYEQYF
TRBD1 TRBJ1-5 16 TRBV6-2/TRBV6-3 - TGTGCCAGCAGTCCGCAGGCGGGGACAGGCAATCAGCCCCAGCATTTT CASSPQAGTGNQPQHF
- TRBJ2-2 14 TRBV29-1 - TGCAGCGTGGGAGCGGCCGCGAACACCGGGGAGCTGTTTTTT CSVGAAANTGELFF
TRBD1 TRBJ2-1 15 TRBV7-9 - TGTGCCAGCAGCTTTAGGACAGGGGATTTGGATGAGCAGTTCTTC CASSFRTGDLDEQFF
- TRBJ2-5 12 TRBV29-1 many TGCAGCGTTGTCGCTGCGTCCCGGACCCAGTACTTC CSVVAASRTQYF
- TRBJ1-6 16 TRBV4-2 - TGTGCCAGCAGCCAAGATGGGGGAGGGTCTAATTCACCCCTCCACTTT CASSQDGGGSNSPLHF
TRBD2 TRBJ2-1 16 TRBV5-1 few TGCGCCAGCAGCTTCAATAGCGGGCAGTCCTACAATGAGCAGTTCTTC CASSFNSGQSYNEQFF
- TRBJ2-7 10 TRBV29-1 - TGCAGCGGTGGACCCCGCGAGCAGTACTTC CSGGPREQYF
- TRBJ2-6 14 TRBV18 few TGTGCCAGCTCACTGAGAACTGGGGCCAACGTCCTGACTTTC CASSLRTGANVLTF
TRBD1 TRBJ2-7 12 TRBV20-1 few TGCAGTGCTAAGGGGGCGTGGTTCGAGCAGTACTTC CSAKGAWFEQYF
- TRBJ2-3 17 TRBV4-2 - TGTGCCAGCAGCCACTCCACTCCGGGACAAGTTACAGATACGCAGTATTTT CASSHSTPGQVTDTQYF
- TRBJ2-7 13 TRBV4-1 few TGCGCCAGCAGCCAAGAATCAGCCTACGAGCAGTACTTC CASSQESAYEQYF
- TRBJ2-2 15 TRBV7-8 - TGTGCCAGCAGCCCACTAGGGTGGGGGGCCGGGGAGCTGTTTTTT CASSPLGWGAGELFF
- TRBJ1-5 12 TRBV20-1 - TGCAGTGCACGGACCTGGGGTCAGCCCCAGCATTTT CSARTWGQPQHF
- TRBJ1-2 13 TRBV10-3 once TGTGCCATCAGTGGGGCAGGCTCCTATGGCTACACCTTC CAISGAGSYGYTF
- TRBJ1-2 13 TRBV20-1 - TGCAGTGCACAGAAGGGTAGGGACTATGGCTACACCTTC CSAQKGRDYGYTF
TRBD1 TRBJ2-3 16 TRBV24-1 few TGTGCCACCAGTGATCCGGGACAGTGGGGGACAGATACGCAGTATTTT CATSDPGQWGTDTQYF
TRBD2 TRBJ2-1 15 TRBV7-2 - TGTGCCAGCAGCGTGGCGGAACTAGCGGGAAATGAGCAGTTCTTC CASSVAELAGNEQFF
- TRBJ2-1 14 TRBV7-9 - TGTGCCAGCAGCCTATTAACTAGCTTTGATGAGCAGTTCTTC CASSLLTSFDEQFF
- TRBJ2-7 10 TRBV24-1 many TGTGCCACAGTAGAGGTCGAGCAGTACTTC CATVEVEQYF